A selection of T cell receptor beta chains follows, all from one sample in a study of T-cell reconstitution after alpha-beta-depleted transplantation in children. TCRdb re-derived calls from the PCR reads in MiXCR, one entry per CDR3 protein. The sample yields some 190,000 distinct CDR3 sequences, over 8.5% seen once. This specimen was PBMCs, taken before TCRalphabeta/CD19-depleted stem cell transplant. The receptor set was obtained from a boy aged 2 to 9 with acute myeloid leukemia, due to receive a stem cell transplant. The CDR3 runs from the conserved cysteine through the conserved F or W. Each record gives: clone size, V gene, J gene, CDR3 protein. Some rows have no size entry. The others give once, few or many, or a class for an expanded clone.

many	TRBV7-9	TRBJ1-6	CASRWAGYNSPLHF
many	TRBV29-1	TRBJ2-7	CSVKVERGEQYF
many	TRBV20-1	TRBJ1-5	CSARGQMDRGEPQHF
many	TRBV7-2	TRBJ2-1	CASSLPTGGKNEQFF
many	TRBV9	TRBJ2-1	CASSPRSPYNEQFF
many	TRBV4-1	TRBJ2-2	CASSPGPTSEIGELFF
many	TRBV7-9	TRBJ2-7	CASSESRTNEQYF
.	TRBV25-1	TRBJ2-1	CASSATGGPDNEQFF
many	TRBV11-2	TRBJ2-1	CASSTSRDSPYNEQFF
many	TRBV24-1	TRBJ2-5	CATSDLREQETQYF
many	TRBV7-3	TRBJ2-1	CASSDTWATEQFF
once	TRBV6-1	TRBJ2-3	CASSDGIDTDTQYF
many	TRBV7-6	TRBJ2-1	CASSLARGRAYEQFF
many	TRBV7-2	TRBJ2-4	CASSLGRLAKNIQYF
many	TRBV12-3/TRBV12-4	TRBJ2-3	CASSHRGGLSTDTQYF
many	TRBV27	TRBJ2-1	CASSSSSSGRGNEQFF
many	TRBV4-2	TRBJ1-1	CASSQDFRDTEAFF
few	TRBV10-3	TRBJ1-2	CAISPQDNYGYTF
many	TRBV7-2	TRBJ2-1	CASSFMLVYNEQFF
many	TRBV5-6	TRBJ2-3	CASSLDRVDTQYF
many	TRBV20-1	TRBJ1-5	CSASTGNNQPQHF
many	TRBV6-1	TRBJ2-5	CASSEPGTPPGTQYF
many	TRBV20-1	TRBJ1-5	CSAPTGANQPQHF
many	TRBV5-1	TRBJ2-3	CASTDEVGSTDTQYF
many	TRBV5-5	TRBJ2-5	CASSWGLAGVETQYF
many	TRBV10-1	TRBJ2-6	CASSPGYSGANVLTF
many	TRBV27	TRBJ2-3	CASSLRTSGGDTQYF
many	TRBV7-2	TRBJ1-1	CASSFRGQGGTLNTEAFF